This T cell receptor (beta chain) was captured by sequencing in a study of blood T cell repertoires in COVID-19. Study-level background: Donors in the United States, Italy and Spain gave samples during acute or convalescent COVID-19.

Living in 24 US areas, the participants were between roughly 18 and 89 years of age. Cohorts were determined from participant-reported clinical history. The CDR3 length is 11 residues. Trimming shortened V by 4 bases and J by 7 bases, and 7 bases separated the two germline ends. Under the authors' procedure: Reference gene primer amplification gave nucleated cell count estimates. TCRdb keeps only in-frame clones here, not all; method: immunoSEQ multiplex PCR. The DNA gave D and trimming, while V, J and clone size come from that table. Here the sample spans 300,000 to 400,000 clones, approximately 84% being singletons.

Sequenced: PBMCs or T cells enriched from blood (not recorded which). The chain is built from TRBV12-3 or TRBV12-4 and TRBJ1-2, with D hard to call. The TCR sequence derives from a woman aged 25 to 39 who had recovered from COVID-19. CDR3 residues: CASSSGSGYTF. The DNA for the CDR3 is TGTGCCAGCAGTTCTGGGAGTGGCTACACCTTC.